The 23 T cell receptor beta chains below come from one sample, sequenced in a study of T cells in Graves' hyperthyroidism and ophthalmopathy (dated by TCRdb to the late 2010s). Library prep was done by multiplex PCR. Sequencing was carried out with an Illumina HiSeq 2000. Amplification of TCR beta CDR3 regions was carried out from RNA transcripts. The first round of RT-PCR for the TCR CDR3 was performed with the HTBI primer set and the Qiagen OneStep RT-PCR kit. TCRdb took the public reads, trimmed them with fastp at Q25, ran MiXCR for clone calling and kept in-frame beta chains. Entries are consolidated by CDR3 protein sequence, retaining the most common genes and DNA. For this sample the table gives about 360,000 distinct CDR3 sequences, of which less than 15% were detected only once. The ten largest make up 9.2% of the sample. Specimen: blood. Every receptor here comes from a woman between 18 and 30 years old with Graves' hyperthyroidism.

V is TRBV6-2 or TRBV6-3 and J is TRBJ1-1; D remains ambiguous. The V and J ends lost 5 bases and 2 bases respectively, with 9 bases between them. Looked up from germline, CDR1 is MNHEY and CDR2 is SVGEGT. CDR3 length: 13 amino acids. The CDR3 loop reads CASSRYRNTEAFF. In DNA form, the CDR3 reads TGTGCCAGCAGTCGTTACAGAAACACTGAAGCTTTCTTT.

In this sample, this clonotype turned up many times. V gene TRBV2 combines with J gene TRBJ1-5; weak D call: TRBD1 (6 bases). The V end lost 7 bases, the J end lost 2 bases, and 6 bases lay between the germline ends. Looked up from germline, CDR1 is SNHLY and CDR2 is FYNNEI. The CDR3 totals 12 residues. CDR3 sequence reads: CASKGGNQPQHF. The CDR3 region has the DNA TGTGCCAGCAAGGGGGGCAATCAGCCCCAGCATTTT. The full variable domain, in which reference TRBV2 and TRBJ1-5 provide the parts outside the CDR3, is EPEVTQTPSHQVTQMGQEVILRCVPISNHLYFYWYRQILGQKVEFLVSFYNNEISEKSEIFDDQFSVERPDGSNFTLKIRSTKLEDSAMYFCASKGGNQPQHFGDGTRLSIL.

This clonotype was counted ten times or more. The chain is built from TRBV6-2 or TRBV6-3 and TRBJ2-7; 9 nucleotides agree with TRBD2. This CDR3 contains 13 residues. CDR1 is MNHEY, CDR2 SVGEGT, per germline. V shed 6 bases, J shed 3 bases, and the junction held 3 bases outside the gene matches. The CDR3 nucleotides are TGTGCCAGCAGAGTAGCGGGAGTCTACGAGCAGTACTTC. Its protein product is CASRVAGVYEQYF.

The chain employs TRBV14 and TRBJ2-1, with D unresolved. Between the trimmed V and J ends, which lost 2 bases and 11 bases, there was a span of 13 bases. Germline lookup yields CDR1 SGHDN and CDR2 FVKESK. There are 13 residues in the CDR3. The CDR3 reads CASSQYGPQQQFF. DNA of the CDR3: TGTGCCAGCAGCCAATACGGGCCCCAACAGCAGTTCTTC.

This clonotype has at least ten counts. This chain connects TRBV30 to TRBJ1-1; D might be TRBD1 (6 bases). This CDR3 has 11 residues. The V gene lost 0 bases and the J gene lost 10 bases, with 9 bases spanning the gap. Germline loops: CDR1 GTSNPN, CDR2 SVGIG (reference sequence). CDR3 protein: CAWSVRGGAFF. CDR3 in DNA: TGTGCCTGGAGTGTAAGAGGGGGAGCTTTCTTT.

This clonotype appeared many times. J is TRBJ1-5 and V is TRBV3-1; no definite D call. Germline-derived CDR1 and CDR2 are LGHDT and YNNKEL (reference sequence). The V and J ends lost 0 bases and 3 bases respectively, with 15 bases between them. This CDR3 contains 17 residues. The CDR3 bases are TGTGCCAGCAGCCAAGATATGCGAGACGGCCACAATCAGCCCCAGCATTTT. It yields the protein CASSQDMRDGHNQPQHF.

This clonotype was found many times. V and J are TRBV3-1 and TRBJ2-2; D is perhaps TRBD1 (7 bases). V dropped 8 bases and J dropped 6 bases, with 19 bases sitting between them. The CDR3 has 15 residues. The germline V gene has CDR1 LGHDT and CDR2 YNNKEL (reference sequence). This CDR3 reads CASELEGARPGELFF. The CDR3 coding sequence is TGTGCCAGCGAATTGGAGGGGGCGCGTCCCGGGGAGCTGTTTTTT.

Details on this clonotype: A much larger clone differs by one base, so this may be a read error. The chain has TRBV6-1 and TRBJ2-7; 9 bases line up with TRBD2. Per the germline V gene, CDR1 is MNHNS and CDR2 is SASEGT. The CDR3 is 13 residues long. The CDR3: CANSSGRVTEQYF. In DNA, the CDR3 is TGTGCCAACAGTAGCGGGAGAGTGACCGAGCAGTACTTC.

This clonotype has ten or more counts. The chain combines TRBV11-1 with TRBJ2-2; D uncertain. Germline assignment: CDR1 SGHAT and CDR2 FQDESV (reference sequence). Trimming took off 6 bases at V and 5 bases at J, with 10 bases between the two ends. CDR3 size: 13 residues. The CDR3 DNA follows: TGTGCCAGCAGTCCTAGTAGGACCGGGGAGCTGTTTTTT. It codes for CASSPSRTGELFF. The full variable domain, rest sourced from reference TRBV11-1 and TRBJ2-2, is EAEVAQSPRYKITEKSQAVAFWCDPISGHATLYWYRQILGQGPELLVQFQDESVVDDSQLPKDRFSAERLKGVDSTLKIQPAELGDSAMYLCASSPSRTGELFFGEGSRLTVL.

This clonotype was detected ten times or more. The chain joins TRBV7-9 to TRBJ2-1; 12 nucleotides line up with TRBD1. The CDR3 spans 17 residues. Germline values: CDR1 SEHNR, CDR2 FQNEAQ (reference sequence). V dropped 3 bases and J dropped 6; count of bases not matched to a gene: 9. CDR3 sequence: CASSFPSGTGGFNEQFF. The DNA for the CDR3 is TGTGCCAGCAGCTTCCCGTCCGGGACAGGGGGCTTCAATGAGCAGTTCTTC.

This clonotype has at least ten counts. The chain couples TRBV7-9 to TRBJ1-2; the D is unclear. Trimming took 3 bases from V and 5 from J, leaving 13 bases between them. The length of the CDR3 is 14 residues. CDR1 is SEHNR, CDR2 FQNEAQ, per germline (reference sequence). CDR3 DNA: TGTGCCAGCAGCTTCGGCCCGGACCTATATGGCTACACCTTC. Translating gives CASSFGPDLYGYTF. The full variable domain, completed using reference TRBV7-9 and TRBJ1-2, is DTGVSQNPRHKITKRGQNVTFRCDPISEHNRLYWYRQTLGQGPEFLTYFQNEAQLEKSRLLSDRFSAERPKGSFSTLEIQRTEQGDSAMYLCASSFGPDLYGYTFGSGTRLTVV.

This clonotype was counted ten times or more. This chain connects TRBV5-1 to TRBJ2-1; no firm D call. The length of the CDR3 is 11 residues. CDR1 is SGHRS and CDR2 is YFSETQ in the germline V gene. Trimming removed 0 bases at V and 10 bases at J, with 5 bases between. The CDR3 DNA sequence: TGCGCCAGCAGCTTGGGTTGGGAGCAGTTCTTC. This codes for CASSLGWEQFF.

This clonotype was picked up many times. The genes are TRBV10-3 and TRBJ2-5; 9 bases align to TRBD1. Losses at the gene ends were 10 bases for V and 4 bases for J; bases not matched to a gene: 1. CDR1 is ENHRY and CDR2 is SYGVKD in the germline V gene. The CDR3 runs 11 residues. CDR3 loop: CATQGAETQYF. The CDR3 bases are TGTGCCACACAGGGGGCAGAGACCCAGTACTTC.

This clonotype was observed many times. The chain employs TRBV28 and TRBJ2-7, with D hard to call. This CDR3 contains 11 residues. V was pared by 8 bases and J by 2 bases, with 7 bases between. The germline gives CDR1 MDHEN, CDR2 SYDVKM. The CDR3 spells CASGPAYEQYF. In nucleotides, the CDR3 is TGTGCCAGCGGGCCGGCCTACGAGCAGTACTTC.

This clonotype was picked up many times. The CDR3 loop reads CASSLPGTKGNQYF. The CDR3 nucleotides read TGTGCCAGCTCACTTCCCGGGACCAAGGGGAATCAGTACTTC. The rearrangement joins TRBV18 to TRBJ2-4; perhaps D is TRBD1 or TRBD2 (5 bases each). Germline values: CDR1 KGHSH, CDR2 LQKENI. V was shortened by 4 bases and J by 12 bases, with 19 bases between the two germline ends. This CDR3 contains 14 residues. The full variable domain, in which reference TRBV18 and TRBJ2-4 provide the parts outside the CDR3, is NAGVMQNPRHLVRRRGQEARLRCSPMKGHSHVYWYRQLPEEGLKFMVYLQKENIIDESGMPKERFSAEFPKEGPSILRIQQVVRGDSAAYFCASSLPGTKGNQYFGAGTRLSVL.

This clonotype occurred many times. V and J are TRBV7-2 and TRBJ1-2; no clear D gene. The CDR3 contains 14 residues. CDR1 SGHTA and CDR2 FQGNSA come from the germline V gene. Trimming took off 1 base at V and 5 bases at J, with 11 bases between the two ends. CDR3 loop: CASSLESGGYGYTF. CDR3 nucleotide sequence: TGTGCCAGCAGCTTAGAGTCGGGCGGATATGGCTACACCTTC. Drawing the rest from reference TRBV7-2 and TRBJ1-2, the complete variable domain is GAGVSQSPSNKVTEKGKDVELRCDPISGHTALYWYRQSLGQGLEFLIYFQGNSAPDKSGLPSDRFSAERTGGSVSTLTIQRTQQEDSAVYLCASSLESGGYGYTFGSGTRLTVV.

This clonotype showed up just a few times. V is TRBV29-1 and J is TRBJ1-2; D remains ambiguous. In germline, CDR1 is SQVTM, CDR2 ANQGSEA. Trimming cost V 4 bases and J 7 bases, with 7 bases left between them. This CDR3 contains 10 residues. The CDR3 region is CSVADGGYTF. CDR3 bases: TGCAGCGTTGCGGACGGTGGCTACACCTTC.

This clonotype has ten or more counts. In DNA, the CDR3 is TGCAGTGCTAGTCTCAATCCGGGACCCCTCAATTCACCCCTCCACTTT. Translating gives CSASLNPGPLNSPLHF. The chain is built from TRBV20-1 and TRBJ1-6; D may be TRBD1 (5 bases). Germline-derived CDR1 and CDR2 are DFQATT and SNEGSKA (reference sequence). The CDR3 spans 16 residues. Trimming shortened V by 3 bases and J by 7 bases, and 19 bases separated the two germline ends.

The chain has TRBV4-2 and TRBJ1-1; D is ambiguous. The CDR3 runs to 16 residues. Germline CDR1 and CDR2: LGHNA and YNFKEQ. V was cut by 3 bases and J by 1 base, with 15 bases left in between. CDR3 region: CASSQPNRPRNTEAFF. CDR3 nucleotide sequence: TGTGCCAGCAGCCAGCCAAACAGACCCAGGAACACTGAAGCTTTCTTT.

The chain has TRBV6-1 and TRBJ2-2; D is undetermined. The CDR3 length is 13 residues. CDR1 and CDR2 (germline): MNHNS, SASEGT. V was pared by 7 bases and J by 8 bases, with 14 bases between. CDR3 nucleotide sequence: TGTGCCAGCATGAGGCAGGCTTTGGGGGAGCTGTTTTTT. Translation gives CASMRQALGELFF.

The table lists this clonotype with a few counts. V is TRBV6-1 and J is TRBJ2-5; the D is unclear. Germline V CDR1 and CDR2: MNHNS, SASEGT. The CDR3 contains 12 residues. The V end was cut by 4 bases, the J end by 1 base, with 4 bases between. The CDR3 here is CASSGRQETQYF. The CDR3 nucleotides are TGTGCCAGCAGTGGACGCCAAGAGACCCAGTACTTC.

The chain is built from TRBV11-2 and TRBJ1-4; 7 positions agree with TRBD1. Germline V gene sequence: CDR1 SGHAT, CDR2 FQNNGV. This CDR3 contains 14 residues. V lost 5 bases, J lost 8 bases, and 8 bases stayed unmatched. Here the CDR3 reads CASSRGQYEEKLFF. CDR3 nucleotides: TGTGCCAGCAGCCGGGGACAGTATGAAGAAAAACTGTTTTTT.

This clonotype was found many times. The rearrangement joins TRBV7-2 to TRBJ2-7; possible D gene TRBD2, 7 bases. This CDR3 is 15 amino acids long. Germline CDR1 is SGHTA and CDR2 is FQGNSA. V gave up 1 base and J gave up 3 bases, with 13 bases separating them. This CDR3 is CASSLEGGTLYEQYF. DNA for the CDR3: TGTGCCAGCAGCTTAGAGGGAGGGACACTCTACGAGCAGTACTTC.